A selection of T cell receptor beta chains follows, all from one sample in a study of cytomegalovirus exposure and HLA in healthy donors. Here immunoSEQ multiplex PCR was the method, and the copy in TCRdb shows in-frame clones only, minus some. The table lists 200,000 to 300,000 clones, 82% of them singletons. What was sequenced was PBMCs. The receptors were sampled from a woman aged 40 to 49 in good health and CMV-seropositive. Both conserved end residues are part of each CDR3. A D gene is named only where the DNA matches it firmly. Part of the rows lack a size; the others show once, few, many or a class for expanded clones.

D gene	V gene	clone size	J gene	CDR3 protein	CDR3 DNA
NA	TRBV5-5	NA	TRBJ2-7	CASSLAGQRYEQYF	TGTGCCAGCAGCTTGGCAGGACAGCGCTACGAGCAGTACTTC
NA	TRBV10-3	NA	TRBJ2-7	CAISDFGRAAYEQYF	TGTGCCATCAGTGACTTCGGCAGGGCGGCCTACGAGCAGTACTTC
NA	TRBV6-4	NA	TRBJ2-3	CASSDGLTTDTQYF	TGTGCCAGCAGTGATGGGCTGACCACAGATACGCAGTATTTT
NA	TRBV6-5	NA	TRBJ2-1	CASSKSGAYNEQFF	TGTGCCAGCAGTAAGTCGGGAGCCTACAATGAGCAGTTCTTC
NA	TRBV6-1	NA	TRBJ1-1	CASSLWASTPFF	TGTGCCAGCAGTCTTTGGGCCTCCACCCCTTTCTTT
TRBD1	TRBV28	NA	TRBJ2-7	CASSFYETGAYEQYF	TGTGCCAGCAGTTTTTACGAGACAGGGGCCTACGAGCAGTACTTC
NA	TRBV9	few	TRBJ2-1	CASSVDRLPQFF	TGTGCCAGCAGCGTAGACAGGCTACCGCAGTTCTTC
NA	TRBV18	once	TRBJ2-7	CASSQTPSYEQYF	TGTGCCAGCTCCCAGACACCTTCCTACGAGCAGTACTTC
TRBD1	TRBV5-6	NA	TRBJ2-7	CASGLRTGGREQYF	TGTGCCAGCGGTTTACGGACAGGGGGGCGCGAGCAGTACTTC
NA	TRBV6-8	NA	TRBJ1-3	CASSFSGRGDSSGNTIYF	TGTGCCAGCAGTTTCTCGGGCCGGGGGGACTCCTCCGGAAACACCATATATTTT
NA	TRBV2	NA	TRBJ2-7	CASSAAGYEQYF	TGTGCCAGCAGTGCGGCGGGATACGAGCAGTACTTC
NA	TRBV6-5	NA	TRBJ1-2	CAAGDHGYTF	TGTGCCGCAGGGGACCATGGCTACACCTTC
TRBD1	TRBV10-3	NA	TRBJ1-1	CAISESRRTGRGTEAFF	TGTGCCATCAGTGAGTCGCGTCGGACAGGGCGCGGCACTGAAGCTTTCTTT
TRBD2	TRBV19	NA	TRBJ2-7	CASRKTSGSSYEQYF	TGTGCCAGTCGTAAGACTAGCGGGAGTTCCTACGAGCAGTACTTC
NA	TRBV7-9	NA	TRBJ1-2	CASSPRDYGYTF	TGTGCCAGCAGTCCTCGAGACTATGGCTACACCTTC
NA	TRBV25-1	NA	TRBJ1-1	CASSESRPPEEAFF	TGTGCCAGCAGTGAATCTAGGCCACCCGAGGAAGCTTTCTTT
TRBD1	TRBV6-5	once	TRBJ1-2	CASSYGTETDGYTF	TGTGCCAGCAGTTACGGGACAGAGACTGATGGCTACACCTTC
TRBD2	TRBV7-3	NA	TRBJ2-3	CASSSSGTSGRGSTDTQYF	TGTGCCAGCAGCTCGTCTGGGACTAGCGGGAGGGGGAGCACAGATACGCAGTATTTT
NA	TRBV9	NA	TRBJ1-2	CASSLTGSRGYTF	TGTGCCAGCAGCCTAACAGGGAGCAGGGGCTACACCTTC
NA	TRBV29-1	NA	TRBJ1-3	CSVDGNSGNTIYF	TGCAGCGTGGACGGGAACTCTGGAAACACCATATATTTT
TRBD1	TRBV4-3	once	TRBJ1-5	CASGQEEDRSNQPQHF	TGCGCCAGCGGCCAAGAAGAGGACAGGAGCAATCAGCCCCAGCATTTT
TRBD1	TRBV7-9	NA	TRBJ1-1	CASSPTGTVNTEAFF	TGTGCCAGCAGCCCCACCGGGACAGTTAACACTGAAGCTTTCTTT
TRBD1	TRBV6-5	NA	TRBJ1-2	CASRMDRGRGYTF	TGTGCCAGCAGGATGGACAGGGGGCGAGGCTACACCTTC
TRBD1	TRBV4-3	NA	TRBJ1-2	CASSHEGQGNGYTF	TGCGCCAGCAGCCATGAGGGACAGGGGAACGGCTACACCTTC
NA	TRBV6-4	NA	TRBJ2-6	CASSREALSGANVLTF	TGTGCCAGCAGCAGGGAGGCCCTCTCTGGGGCCAACGTCCTGACTTTC
NA	TRBV11-3	NA	TRBJ1-6	CASSLYTRPGVVNSPLHF	TGTGCCAGCAGCTTATATACGCGTCCGGGGGTCGTTAATTCACCCCTCCACTTT
NA	TRBV15	NA	TRBJ2-5	CATSTQLGGRETQYF	TGTGCCACCAGCACGCAATTAGGGGGAAGAGAGACCCAGTACTTC
NA	TRBV7-3	NA	TRBJ1-1	CASSAVGGANTEAFF	TGTGCCAGCAGCGCAGTGGGGGGGGCGAACACTGAAGCTTTCTTT
TRBD1	TRBV7-9	once	TRBJ1-1	CASSLPQGGPTEAFF	TGTGCCAGCAGCCTACCACAGGGGGGACCCACTGAAGCTTTCTTT
NA	TRBV7-2	NA	TRBJ2-2	CASSLFTVVAGELFF	TGTGCCAGCAGCCTTTTTACGGTGGTTGCCGGGGAGCTGTTTTTT
NA	TRBV29-1	NA	TRBJ1-3	CSVATRYSGNTIYF	TGCAGCGTAGCGACTAGGTACTCTGGAAACACCATATATTTT
NA	TRBV19	NA	TRBJ2-7	CASSLAGSYEQYF	TGTGCCAGTAGTCTTGCAGGGTCCTACGAGCAGTACTTC
NA	TRBV30	NA	TRBJ2-7	CAWSVQAKGEQYF	TGTGCCTGGAGTGTACAGGCAAAAGGGGAGCAGTACTTC
TRBD2	TRBV7-2	NA	TRBJ2-5	CASSLIAGVETQYF	TGTGCCAGCAGCCTCATAGCGGGAGTTGAGACCCAGTACTTC
NA	TRBV5-4	NA	TRBJ2-7	CASSLGGGAGRALEQYF	TGTGCCAGCAGCTTGGGGGGAGGAGCGGGTAGAGCCCTCGAGCAGTACTTC
TRBD2	TRBV7-2	NA	TRBJ2-7	CASSLAARESSYEQYF	TGTGCCAGCAGCTTAGCGGCGCGGGAGAGCTCCTACGAGCAGTACTTC
TRBD2	TRBV14	NA	TRBJ2-1	CASSTGLAATYNEQFF	TGTGCCAGCAGCACGGGACTAGCGGCTACCTACAATGAGCAGTTCTTC
TRBD2	TRBV11-2	once	TRBJ2-5	CASSPGLAETQYF	TGTGCCAGCAGCCCGGGACTAGCGGAGACCCAGTACTTC
NA	TRBV10-3	NA	TRBJ2-2	CAISDGPSNTGELFF	TGTGCCATCAGTGATGGGCCTTCGAACACCGGGGAGCTGTTTTTT
TRBD1	TRBV9	NA	TRBJ2-7	CASSVTGTGGSYEQYF	TGTGCCAGCAGCGTGACCGGGACAGGGGGATCCTACGAGCAGTACTTC
NA	TRBV5-1	NA	TRBJ2-2	CASSLAVGNAIAGELFF	TGCGCCAGCAGCTTGGCCGTCGGGAATGCGATCGCCGGGGAGCTGTTTTTT
NA	TRBV21-1	NA	TRBJ1-4	CASSKCLGGNEKLFF	TGTGCCAGCAGCAAATGCCTAGGGGGAAATGAAAAACTGTTTTTT
NA	TRBV5-1	once	TRBJ1-6	CASSLAGETYNSPLHF	TGCGCCAGCAGCTTGGCAGGGGAAACGTATAATTCACCCCTCCACTTT
TRBD2	TRBV19	NA	TRBJ2-5	CASSPSGQETQYF	TGTGCCAGTAGTCCTAGCGGCCAAGAGACCCAGTACTTC
NA	TRBV7-8	few	TRBJ1-1	CASSAGLQQGEAFF	TGTGCCAGCTCCGCGGGCCTTCAACAGGGTGAAGCTTTCTTT
NA	TRBV7-2	NA	TRBJ1-2	CASSLAPVIAYGYTF	TGTGCCAGCAGCTTAGCGCCGGTCATTGCCTATGGCTACACCTTC